Listed below are T cell receptor beta chains from one sample, sequenced in a study of T-cell reconstitution after alpha-beta-depleted transplantation in children. Each CDR3 protein is one row after TCRdb ran MiXCR on the PCR reads. The table lists approximately 1,000,000 distinct CDR3 sequences, about 29% of them singletons, with roughly 30% in the top ten. The material sequenced was PBMCs, mostly from graft donor cells, taken 360 days after TCRalphabeta/CD19-depleted stem cell transplant. The origin of the receptors is a boy younger than two who had a stem cell transplant for SCID, so the T cells may come from the graft donor. CDR3s include the opening cysteine and the closing phenylalanine or tryptophan. D genes are given only for firm matches. Rows give clone size only sometimes, using once, few, many, or a class for an expanded clone.

V gene: TRBV9; J gene: TRBJ1-5; clone size: NA; D gene: NA; CDR3 protein: CASSVAGDVDQPQHF; CDR3 DNA: TGTGCCAGCAGCGTAGCGGGAGATGTTGATCAGCCCCAGCATTTT
V gene: TRBV12-3/TRBV12-4; J gene: TRBJ2-3; clone size: NA; D gene: NA; CDR3 protein: CASSRGVRDTDTQYF; CDR3 DNA: TGTGCCAGCAGTCGAGGTGTCCGGGATACAGATACGCAGTATTTT
V gene: TRBV4-1; J gene: TRBJ2-1; clone size: few; D gene: NA; CDR3 protein: CASSQPLGLQFF; CDR3 DNA: TGCGCCAGCAGCCAACCTCTAGGTTTACAGTTCTTC
V gene: TRBV7-9; J gene: TRBJ2-3; clone size: NA; D gene: TRBD1; CDR3 protein: CASSPTGGTGLDTQYF; CDR3 DNA: TGTGCCAGCAGCCCCACAGGGGGAACTGGCTTAGATACGCAGTATTTT
V gene: TRBV4-3; J gene: TRBJ2-7; clone size: NA; D gene: NA; CDR3 protein: CASSQEAQGGYGEQYF; CDR3 DNA: TGCGCCAGCAGCCAAGAAGCGCAGGGCGGATATGGGGAGCAGTACTTC
V gene: TRBV5-1; J gene: TRBJ2-1; clone size: NA; D gene: NA; CDR3 protein: CASSWGGGDNEQFF; CDR3 DNA: TGCGCCAGCAGCTGGGGTGGAGGCGACAATGAGCAGTTCTTC
V gene: TRBV4-2; J gene: TRBJ2-1; clone size: few; D gene: NA; CDR3 protein: CASSAELAGEQFF; CDR3 DNA: TGTGCCAGCAGCGCGGAACTAGCCGGTGAGCAGTTCTTC
V gene: TRBV20-1; J gene: TRBJ2-5; clone size: NA; D gene: TRBD1; CDR3 protein: CSVVRTGSQETQYF; CDR3 DNA: TGCAGTGTGGTGAGGACAGGGTCCCAAGAGACCCAGTACTTC
V gene: TRBV5-1; J gene: TRBJ2-1; clone size: NA; D gene: NA; CDR3 protein: CASSLAGAAAYNEQFF; CDR3 DNA: TGCGCCAGCAGCTTGGCCGGGGCAGCGGCCTACAATGAGCAGTTCTTC
V gene: TRBV7-3; J gene: TRBJ2-4; clone size: NA; D gene: TRBD2; CDR3 protein: CASSSGAGFDKNIQYF; CDR3 DNA: TGTGCCAGCAGCTCGGGAGCGGGGTTTGACAAAAACATTCAGTACTTC
V gene: TRBV7-8; J gene: TRBJ2-5; clone size: few; D gene: NA; CDR3 protein: CASSSLGEETQYF; CDR3 DNA: TGTGCCAGCAGCTCTCTAGGGGAAGAGACCCAGTACTTC
V gene: TRBV20-1; J gene: TRBJ2-3; clone size: NA; D gene: NA; CDR3 protein: CSARRVAVITDTQYF; CDR3 DNA: TGCAGTGCTAGAAGGGTAGCGGTAATCACAGATACGCAGTATTTT
V gene: TRBV12-3/TRBV12-4; J gene: TRBJ2-7; clone size: few; D gene: NA; CDR3 protein: CASSLALGGGWLVEQYF; CDR3 DNA: TGTGCCAGCAGTTTAGCCCTGGGGGGCGGATGGCTCGTCGAGCAGTACTTC
V gene: TRBV6-2/TRBV6-3; J gene: TRBJ1-5; clone size: few; D gene: NA; CDR3 protein: CASRLPGYSNQPQHF; CDR3 DNA: TGTGCCAGCCGCCTTCCGGGTTATAGCAATCAGCCCCAGCATTTT
V gene: TRBV29-1; J gene: TRBJ1-1; clone size: few; D gene: NA; CDR3 protein: CSVGVLKAFF; CDR3 DNA: TGCAGCGTTGGGGTCCTAAAAGCTTTCTTT
V gene: TRBV10-1; J gene: TRBJ2-1; clone size: many; D gene: TRBD1; CDR3 protein: CASSHGQGGIYEQFF; CDR3 DNA: TGCGCCAGCAGCCACGGACAGGGAGGAATCTATGAGCAGTTCTTC
V gene: TRBV6-1; J gene: TRBJ2-1; clone size: NA; D gene: NA; CDR3 protein: CASRHTKTSSYNEQFF; CDR3 DNA: TGTGCCAGCAGACACACCAAAACAAGCTCCTACAATGAGCAGTTCTTC
V gene: TRBV5-1; J gene: TRBJ1-6; clone size: NA; D gene: NA; CDR3 protein: CASSLTGPPGSPLHF; CDR3 DNA: TGCGCCAGCAGCCTCACAGGCCCGCCAGGTTCACCCCTCCACTTT
V gene: TRBV11-2; J gene: TRBJ2-2; clone size: few; D gene: TRBD1; CDR3 protein: CASSLVKTGKYTGELFF; CDR3 DNA: TGTGCCAGCAGCTTAGTAAAGACAGGGAAGTACACCGGGGAGCTGTTTTTT
V gene: TRBV29-1; J gene: TRBJ2-6; clone size: few; D gene: NA; CDR3 protein: CSVELEGKGGANVLTF; CDR3 DNA: TGCAGCGTTGAATTGGAGGGGAAAGGTGGGGCCAACGTCCTGACTTTC
V gene: TRBV6-1; J gene: TRBJ2-1; clone size: few; D gene: NA; CDR3 protein: CASRKGGLGYNEQFF; CDR3 DNA: TGTGCCAGCAGAAAGGGGGGGCTAGGATACAATGAGCAGTTCTTC
V gene: TRBV12-3/TRBV12-4; J gene: TRBJ2-7; clone size: NA; D gene: TRBD1; CDR3 protein: CASSLSRTGVSEQYF; CDR3 DNA: TGTGCCAGCAGTTTATCTCGGACAGGGGTCTCCGAGCAGTACTTC
V gene: TRBV6-1; J gene: TRBJ2-1; clone size: few; D gene: TRBD1; CDR3 protein: CASRSDRGSNNEQFF; CDR3 DNA: TGTGCCAGCAGATCGGACAGGGGGTCCAACAATGAGCAGTTCTTC
V gene: TRBV27; J gene: TRBJ1-5; clone size: NA; D gene: TRBD1; CDR3 protein: CASSHRGLGYSNQPQHF; CDR3 DNA: TGTGCCAGCAGCCACAGGGGGCTGGGGTATAGCAATCAGCCCCAGCATTTT
V gene: TRBV29-1; J gene: TRBJ1-5; clone size: few; D gene: NA; CDR3 protein: CSVEDSNQPQHF; CDR3 DNA: TGCAGCGTTGAGGATAGCAATCAGCCCCAGCATTTT
V gene: TRBV11-2; J gene: TRBJ2-3; clone size: many; D gene: NA; CDR3 protein: CASSPPAGTDTQYF; CDR3 DNA: TGTGCCAGCAGCCCACCCGCCGGGACAGATACGCAGTATTTT
V gene: TRBV6-2/TRBV6-3; J gene: TRBJ2-3; clone size: NA; D gene: TRBD1; CDR3 protein: CASSYLGQNTDTQYF; CDR3 DNA: TGTGCCAGCAGTTACTTGGGACAGAACACAGATACGCAGTATTTT
V gene: TRBV6-2/TRBV6-3; J gene: TRBJ1-1; clone size: NA; D gene: NA; CDR3 protein: CASTPIRSGTEAFF; CDR3 DNA: TGTGCCAGCACCCCGATTAGGTCAGGCACTGAAGCTTTCTTT
V gene: TRBV11-1; J gene: TRBJ2-1; clone size: NA; D gene: TRBD2; CDR3 protein: CASSLRSGALSLYNEQFF; CDR3 DNA: TGTGCCAGCAGCTTGAGGAGCGGGGCGCTCTCCCTCTACAATGAGCAGTTCTTC
V gene: TRBV27; J gene: TRBJ2-1; clone size: NA; D gene: NA; CDR3 protein: CASSLRQGRSARQFF; CDR3 DNA: TGTGCCAGCAGTTTACGTCAGGGGCGATCGGCGCGTCAGTTCTTC
V gene: TRBV7-9; J gene: TRBJ2-1; clone size: NA; D gene: NA; CDR3 protein: CASSKQLFNEQFF; CDR3 DNA: TGTGCCAGCAGCAAACAGCTTTTCAATGAGCAGTTCTTC